The next 13 T cell receptor beta chains were all read from a single sample in a study of T cell responses to AZD1222 COVID-19 vaccine. Only in-frame clones appear in the TCRdb table, and some are missing; sequencing was by immunoSEQ multiplex PCR. The sample has over 85,000 clones, about 90% seen once. Source: peripheral blood, taken 28 days after the second AZD1222 dose. These receptor sequences come from an adult who received the AZD1222 COVID-19 vaccine.

A remark on this clone: Other DNA sequences in this specimen translate into the identical CDR3. V gene TRBV14 combines with J gene TRBJ1-1; D is unclear. The V gene's germline CDR1 is SGHDN and CDR2 FVKESK. The V end was cut by 3 bases, the J end by 4 bases, with 9 bases between. CDR3 length equals 13 residues. Here the CDR3 DNA reads TGTGCCAGCAGCCAGGGTGGTATCACTGAAGCTTTCTTT. Translation gives CASSQGGITEAFF.

This chain connects TRBV7-9 to TRBJ2-1; a weak D match, TRBD1 (5 bases). CDR1 SEHNR and CDR2 FQNEAQ come from the germline V gene (reference sequence). V was clipped by 2 bases and J by 7 bases, with 21 bases between them. CDR3 length equals 17 residues. The DNA of the CDR3 is TGTGCCAGCAGCTTAAGACGAGGAGACAGACTTAAGAATGAGCAGTTCTTC. Translated: CASSLRRGDRLKNEQFF.

The rearrangement joins TRBV29-1 to TRBJ1-1; D may be TRBD1 (5 bases). The CDR3 sequence is 12 residues long. Germline V gives CDR1 SQVTM, CDR2 ANQGSEA. V was shortened by 2 bases and J by 8 bases, with 12 bases between the two germline ends. This chain's CDR3 is CSVEPEPGEAFF. The CDR3 DNA is TGCAGCGTTGAACCTGAGCCAGGGGAAGCTTTCTTT. The variable domain in full, completed from reference TRBV29-1 and TRBJ1-1, reads SAVISQKPSRDICQRGTSLTIQCQVDSQVTMMFWYRQQPGQSLTLIATANQGSEATYESGFVIDKFPISRPNLTFSTLTVSNMSPEDSSIYLCSVEPEPGEAFFGQGTRLTVV.

The V gene is TRBV9, the J gene TRBJ1-2; 7 bases align to TRBD1. V lost 3 bases, J lost 1 base, and 12 bases stayed unmatched. This CDR3 region has 17 residues. Germline V gives CDR1 SGDLS, CDR2 YYNGEE. CDR3 DNA sequence: TGTGCCAGCAGCGGACGGTTAGGGACAGCCGTTAACTATGGCTACACCTTC. Its protein is CASSGRLGTAVNYGYTF.

The chain employs TRBV2 and TRBJ1-6, with 11 bases fitting TRBD1. This CDR3 contains 14 residues. The germline gives CDR1 SNHLY, CDR2 FYNNEI. The ends lost 9 bases at V and 10 bases at J; junction bases unmatched: 8. The chain's CDR3 is CASNLGQGASPLHF. The CDR3 coding sequence is TGTGCCAGTAATTTAGGACAGGGGGCCTCACCCCTCCACTTT. The whole variable domain, remainder taken from reference TRBV2 and TRBJ1-6, is EPEVTQTPSHQVTQMGQEVILRCVPISNHLYFYWYRQILGQKVEFLVSFYNNEISEKSEIFDDQFSVERPDGSNFTLKIRSTKLEDSAMYFCASNLGQGASPLHFGNGTRLTVT.

The V gene is TRBV5-8, the J gene TRBJ1-2; D call uncertain. Trimming left V 1 base short and J 6 bases short, with 1 base between. The CDR3 length is 10 residues. Germline-derived CDR1 and CDR2 are SGHTS and YDEGEE. DNA of the CDR3: TGTGCCAGCAGCTTGAATGGCTACACCTTC. Translated, it gives CASSLNGYTF.

The V gene is TRBV3-1 (or the pseudogene TRBV3-2), the J gene TRBJ1-2; 12 bases fit TRBD1. Unmatched junction bases numbered 7, after V lost 3 bases and J lost 8 bases. The CDR3 loop spans 15 amino acids. Germline assignment: CDR1 LGHDT and CDR2 YNNKEL (reference sequence). This CDR3 reads CASSHQGQGARGYTF. The CDR3 DNA reads as TGTGCCAGCAGCCATCAGGGACAGGGGGCGCGAGGCTACACCTTC.

The chain joins TRBV7-6 to TRBJ2-7; D is unclear. This CDR3 has 15 residues. CDR1 and CDR2 from the germline V gene are SGHVS and FNYEAQ. With 5 bases removed from V and 1 base from J, the gap between germline ends came to 15 bases. In nucleotides, the CDR3 is TGTGCCAGCAGCCCTACACTTCTTTGGTCCTACGAGCAGTACTTC. Translating gives CASSPTLLWSYEQYF.

This clone was seen only a few times. The rearrangement uses TRBV5-1 and TRBJ1-6; D is undetermined. Trimming removed 4 bases from V and 9 bases from J, with 11 bases in between. Germline V gives CDR1 SGHRS, CDR2 YFSETQ. This CDR3 is 13 amino acids long. CDR3 sequence reads: CASSDLGSSPLHF. The CDR3, as DNA: TGCGCCAGCAGCGACCTGGGGAGTTCACCCCTCCACTTT.

V is TRBV18 and J is TRBJ2-2, with D perhaps being TRBD1 or TRBD2 (5 bases each). Between the trimmed V and J ends, which lost 2 bases and 6 bases, there was a span of 13 bases. This CDR3 comprises 15 residues. Looked up from germline, CDR1 is KGHSH and CDR2 is LQKENI. The CDR3 DNA sequence: TGTGCCAGCTCACCAGACGGGGAAGGGGCCGGGGAGCTGTTTTTT. This encodes CASSPDGEGAGELFF.

The V and J genes are TRBV11-2 and TRBJ1-2; TRBD1 agrees at 9 bases. CDR1 and CDR2 from the germline V gene are SGHAT and FQNNGV. The V segment lost 5 bases and the J segment 8 bases; nucleotides outside the gene matches: 9. The CDR3 sequence is 14 residues long. The CDR3 spells CASSLRDRVSGYTF. CDR3 nucleotide sequence: TGTGCCAGCAGCCTAAGGGACAGGGTGAGCGGCTACACCTTC.

The table lists this clone with a count of one. V gene TRBV2 combines with J gene TRBJ2-2, with D unclear. The CDR3 length is 16 residues. Germline CDR1 reads SNHLY; CDR2 reads FYNNEI. V shed 2 bases and J shed 0 bases, with 10 bases lying between them. The DNA for the CDR3 is TGTGCCAGCAGTGAACTTGCGTATACGAACACCGGGGAGCTGTTTTTT. This codes for CASSELAYTNTGELFF.

This clone was counted between two and nine times. The chain couples TRBV12-5 to TRBJ2-1; TRBD2 matches at 7 bases. Germline V gene sequence: CDR1 LGHNT, CDR2 FRNRAP. V lost 9 bases and J lost 10; bases outside the gene matches: 0. The CDR3 consists of 9 residues. The CDR3 DNA sequence: TGTGCTAGCGGGAGGGAGCAGTTCTTC. Its translation: CASGREQFF.